A selection of T cell receptor beta chains follows, all from one sample in a study of CD8 T cells in Susac syndrome. TCRdb re-called the immunoSEQ multiplex PCR reads with MiXCR, one entry per CDR3 protein. The sample shows approximately 160,000 distinct CDR3 sequences, 94% of them seen only once. The sequenced material came from CD4+ T cells from PBMCs. These receptors were collected from a human donor with multiple sclerosis. The CDR3 runs from the conserved cysteine through the conserved F or W. Fields, in order: J gene, V gene, clone size, D gene, CDR3 DNA, CDR3 protein. The D gene is left open where the match is weak. Clone sizes are given selectively: once, few, many, or a class where the clone is expanded.

TRBJ1-1	TRBV5-4	-	-	TGTGCCAGCAGCCTGACACTGGGGATGAACACTGAAGCTTTCTTT	CASSLTLGMNTEAFF
TRBJ1-1	TRBV28	-	TRBD1	TGTGCCAGCAGCCTTATTCAGGGGGGGACTGAAGCTTTCTTT	CASSLIQGGTEAFF
TRBJ1-3	TRBV3-1	-	TRBD1	TGTGCCAGCAGCCCCTTGGGACAGGCCAACTCTGGAAACACCATATATTTT	CASSPLGQANSGNTIYF
TRBJ2-5	TRBV12-3/TRBV12-4	-	TRBD2	TGTGCCAGCAGTCCAGGGACTAGCCGGAGCCAAGAGACCCAGTACTTC	CASSPGTSRSQETQYF
TRBJ2-4	TRBV10-3	-	-	TGTGCCATCAGTGAGGACAGGGCCAAAAACATTCAGTACTTC	CAISEDRAKNIQYF
TRBJ1-1	TRBV5-6	-	-	TGTGCCAGCAGCTTTGGGACATACACTGAAGCTTTCTTT	CASSFGTYTEAFF
TRBJ1-3	TRBV20-1	-	TRBD1	TGCAGTGCTAGGACCAGGGGGGTATCTGGAAACACCATATATTTT	CSARTRGVSGNTIYF
TRBJ1-5	TRBV4-3	-	TRBD1	TGCGCCAGCAGCCAGGGACAGGGGCCTGATCAGCCCCAGCATTTT	CASSQGQGPDQPQHF
TRBJ2-5	TRBV18	-	-	TGTGCCAGCTCATTGGGGCTAAAAGAGACCCAGTACTTC	CASSLGLKETQYF
TRBJ1-1	TRBV6-1	-	-	TGTGCCAGCAGTGCGAGGCTGGGCAGTATGAACACTGAAGCTTTCTTT	CASSARLGSMNTEAFF
TRBJ2-7	TRBV6-2/TRBV6-3	-	-	TGTGCCAGCAGTTCCCGATTCGACGGCGAGCAGTACTTC	CASSSRFDGEQYF
TRBJ2-2	TRBV6-2/TRBV6-3	once	TRBD1	TGTGCCAGCAGCACCGGACAGGGAGGCACCGGGGAGCTGTTTTTT	CASSTGQGGTGELFF
TRBJ1-5	TRBV4-3	-	-	TGCGCCAGCAGCCAAGAGGCCGGGGGAGGCTGGAATCAGCCCCAGCATTTT	CASSQEAGGGWNQPQHF
TRBJ2-7	TRBV18	-	-	TGTGCCAGCTCACTGGGGACGGGGGGCGGCGAGCAGTACTTC	CASSLGTGGGEQYF
TRBJ2-1	TRBV4-1	once	TRBD2	TGCGCCAGCAGCCAACCTCTGAGGGACTACTCCTACAATGAGCAGTTCTTC	CASSQPLRDYSYNEQFF
TRBJ2-5	TRBV5-1	-	-	TGCGCCAGCAGCAAATCCCCCCCGGACAACCAAGAGACCCAGTACTTC	CASSKSPPDNQETQYF
TRBJ1-2	TRBV6-1	-	TRBD1	TGTGCCAGCCGCCTGACAGGGAACTATGGCTACACCTTC	CASRLTGNYGYTF
TRBJ1-2	TRBV25-1	-	TRBD1	TGTGCCAGCAGGGAGGGACAGGGGGCGGGCTACACCTTC	CASREGQGAGYTF
TRBJ2-7	TRBV2	-	TRBD2	TGTGCCAGCAGACCCACTAGCGGAACCTACGAGCAGTACTTC	CASRPTSGTYEQYF
TRBJ2-1	TRBV30	-	-	TGTGCCTGGAGTAAGAGCGCCTACAATGAGCAGTTCTTC	CAWSKSAYNEQFF
TRBJ2-7	TRBV14	-	TRBD1	TGTGCCAGCAGCCGGGACAGGGTTGGGTACGAGCAGTACTTC	CASSRDRVGYEQYF
TRBJ1-1	TRBV20-1	once	-	TGCAGTGCTTCCTTCAGGGCAAACACTGAAGCTTTCTTT	CSASFRANTEAFF
TRBJ1-3	TRBV28	-	-	TGTGCCAGCAGAAGTTCTATTATAGGGACTTCATATTTT	CASRSSIIGTSYF
TRBJ2-2	TRBV5-5	-	-	TGTGCCAGCAGCTTGGATGGGACCGGGGAGCTGTTTTTT	CASSLDGTGELFF
TRBJ2-3	TRBV2	-	-	TGTGCCAGCAGTGCGTGGGGGACCGATACGCAGTATTTT	CASSAWGTDTQYF
TRBJ1-2	TRBV4-1	-	TRBD1	TGCGCCAGCAGCCCCTTGGACAGGTTCGGCTACACCTTC	CASSPLDRFGYTF
TRBJ1-2	TRBV6-5	-	TRBD1	TGTGCCAGCAGTTTCACGACAGGGCCGCTTAACTATGGCTACACCTTC	CASSFTTGPLNYGYTF
TRBJ2-7	TRBV6-5	-	-	TGTGCCAGCAGTTACTGGAGCAGGTTGGGCGAGCAGTACTTC	CASSYWSRLGEQYF
TRBJ2-7	TRBV30	-	-	TGTGCCTGGAGTGCCCCGGGCTACGAGCAGTACTTC	CAWSAPGYEQYF
TRBJ2-5	TRBV30	few	-	TGTGCCTGGAGGAGGGAGGTAGAGACCCAGTACTTC	CAWRREVETQYF
TRBJ2-5	TRBV28	-	TRBD2	TGTGCCAGCAGCTCCCCTAGCGGGTCAGGCGAGACCCAGTACTTC	CASSSPSGSGETQYF
TRBJ2-2	TRBV2	-	-	TGTGCCAACAGTGAATACCGGGAAACCGGGGAGCTGTTTTTT	CANSEYRETGELFF
TRBJ2-7	TRBV5-6	-	TRBD2	TGTGCCAGCAAGGTCCGCGCTAGCGGGAGGACTTACGAGCAGTACTTC	CASKVRASGRTYEQYF
TRBJ2-3	TRBV5-1	once	TRBD2	TGCGCCAGCAGCACCGGGACTAGCGGACCAGATACGCAGTATTTT	CASSTGTSGPDTQYF
TRBJ1-4	TRBV27	-	-	TGTGCCAGCAGTCCGCACCAGGGTAGTCTGGAAAAACTGTTTTTT	CASSPHQGSLEKLFF
TRBJ1-2	TRBV6-2/TRBV6-3	-	-	TGTGCCAGCAGCGACGGTGCTAACTATGGCTACACCTTC	CASSDGANYGYTF
TRBJ2-6	TRBV20-1	-	TRBD1	TGCAGTGCTAGCGACAGGGGCTACTCTGGGGCCAACGTCCTGACTTTC	CSASDRGYSGANVLTF
TRBJ1-1	TRBV13	-	-	TGTGCCAGCACCTACGTGGGGGTACGCGCTTTCTTT	CASTYVGVRAFF
TRBJ1-3	TRBV4-2	-	-	TGTGCCAGCAGCCAGAGACAGAGCTCTGGAAACACCATATATTTT	CASSQRQSSGNTIYF
TRBJ1-3	TRBV7-9	-	-	TGTGCCAGCAGCGCTGGACCCGGAGATGGAAACACCATATATTTT	CASSAGPGDGNTIYF
TRBJ2-2	TRBV7-2	-	TRBD2	TGTGCCAGCAGGTGGGATGGCGGGAGACCCGAAAACACCGGGGAGCTGTTTTTT	CASRWDGGRPENTGELFF